These 30 T cell receptor beta chains came from one sample sequenced in a study of cytomegalovirus exposure and HLA in healthy donors. The PCR employed 60 Vbeta primers together with 13 Jbeta primers. Clones were read by immunoSEQ multiplex PCR, and TCRdb kept only the in-frame ones, dropping some. The data contain around 110,000 clones, 65% to 75% of them seen just once; the ten biggest clones take up 4.8%. Sample: PBMCs. The receptor set was obtained from a man aged 25-45 years in good health and CMV-seropositive.

The chain recombines TRBV7-2 with TRBJ1-4; 12 bases agree with TRBD1. V was pared by 5 bases and J by 7 bases, with 8 bases of the junction left unmatched. Germline V gives CDR1 SGHTA, CDR2 FQGNSA. This CDR3 is built from 16 residues. The CDR3 region is CASSPSPGQGAEKLFF. DNA of the CDR3: TGTGCCAGCAGCCCTAGCCCGGGACAGGGGGCTGAAAAACTGTTTTTT.

The chain employs TRBV13 and TRBJ1-1; D might be TRBD1 (6 bases). There are 13 residues in the CDR3. Germline V CDR1 and CDR2: PRHDT, FYEKMQ (reference sequence). The V gene lost 5 bases and the J gene lost 4 bases, with 11 bases spanning the gap. The CDR3 DNA sequence: TGTGCCAGCAGCCCCTGGGGGCTCACTGAAGCTTTCTTT. Translating gives CASSPWGLTEAFF.

The chain carries TRBV15 and TRBJ2-1; tentative D call: TRBD1 (6 bases). V was cut by 0 bases and J by 3 bases, with 12 bases left in between. CDR3 length equals 16 residues. Per germline, CDR1 LNHNV and CDR2 YYDKDF (reference sequence). CDR3 in DNA: TGTGCCACCAGCAGAGAGAGGCTAGGGGGCTACAATGAGCAGTTCTTC. This translates into CATSRERLGGYNEQFF.

The chain carries TRBV5-1 and TRBJ2-7; D may be TRBD1 (6 bases). Germline CDR1 and CDR2: SGHRS and YFSETQ. The V gene lost 3 bases and the J gene lost 1 base, with 14 bases spanning the gap. This CDR3 is 15 amino acids long. CDR3 coding DNA: TGCGCCAGCAGCTCAGGACAGCCGGTTTCCTACGAGCAGTACTTC. It specifies CASSSGQPVSYEQYF.

Comments on this clone: Other DNA sequences in the sample encode the same CDR3. The V call is TRBV5-6, the J call TRBJ1-3, with 8 bases fitting TRBD1. Germline V gene sequence: CDR1 SGHDT, CDR2 YYEEEE. The CDR3 is 16 residues long. After removal of 4 bases from V and 2 bases from J, the junction contained 8 bases not matched to a gene. CDR3 in amino acids: CASSVAGGIPGNTIYF. The CDR3 coding sequence is TGTGCCAGCAGCGTGGCAGGGGGCATTCCTGGAAACACCATATATTTT.

The CDR3 bases are TGTGCCAGCAGCCGTAGAACCGGAGAGACCCAGTACTTC. Amino acids: CASSRRTGETQYF. The gene calls are TRBV7-9 and TRBJ2-5; no reliable D call. This CDR3 has 13 amino acids. V dropped 5 bases and J dropped 4 bases, with 11 bases sitting between them. In germline, CDR1 is SEHNR, CDR2 FQNEAQ (reference sequence).

CDR3 coding DNA: TGCGCCAGCAGCTTCGGGGACAGGGAGCTTAGTAGGAAGTACTTC. It encodes CASSFGDRELSRKYF. This sequence joins TRBV5-1 and TRBJ2-7; 9 bases map to TRBD1. The CDR3 has 15 amino acids. The junction had 14 bases not matched to a gene; V was cut back by 2 bases and J by 11 bases. In germline, CDR1 is SGHRS, CDR2 YFSETQ. The variable domain in full, completed from reference TRBV5-1 and TRBJ2-7, reads KAGVTQTPRYLIKTRGQQVTLSCSPISGHRSVSWYQQTPGQGLQFLFEYFSETQRNKGNFPGRFSGRQFSNSRSEMNVSTLELGDSALYLCASSFGDRELSRKYFGPGTRLTVT.

V and J are TRBV28 and TRBJ2-7, with D possibly TRBD1 on 6 matching bases. The CDR3 spans 18 residues. V lost 4 bases to trimming and J lost 2 bases, with 24 bases between them. Germline V gene data show CDR1 as MDHEN and CDR2 as SYDVKM. This CDR3 reads CASSSLRQATALTYEQYF. The DNA for the CDR3 is TGTGCCAGCAGTTCTCTCCGACAGGCCACTGCTCTTACCTACGAGCAGTACTTC.

About this clone itself: Other DNA sequences in the same sample also yield this CDR3. This chain connects TRBV11-2 to TRBJ1-6; no firm D call. Looked up from germline, CDR1 is SGHAT and CDR2 is FQNNGV. V was trimmed by 0 bases and J by 4 bases, leaving 7 bases between them. The CDR3 has 15 residues. This CDR3 reads CASSLEADYNSPLHF. The CDR3, as DNA: TGTGCCAGCAGCTTAGAGGCAGATTATAATTCACCCCTCCACTTT.

V is TRBV30 and J is TRBJ1-6; 9 positions agree with TRBD1. V gave up 1 base and J gave up 10 bases; unmatched junction bases: 8. The CDR3 sequence is 15 residues long. CDR1 and CDR2 from the germline V gene are GTSNPN and SVGIG (reference sequence). The CDR3 reads CAWSEGTGTGSPLHF. The CDR3 bases are TGTGCCTGGAGTGAAGGGACAGGGACGGGATCACCCCTCCACTTT. Together with reference TRBV30 and TRBJ1-6, the CDR3 gives the full variable domain: SQTIHQWPATLVQPVGSPLSLECTVEGTSNPNLYWYRQAAGRGLQLLFYSVGIGQISSEVPQNLSASRPQDRQFILSSKKLLLSDSGFYLCAWSEGTGTGSPLHFGNGTRLTVT.

This clone was detected a few times. The chain links TRBV5-4 to TRBJ2-1; 8 nucleotides agree with TRBD2. CDR3 length: 15 residues. The V segment lost 4 bases and the J segment 6 bases; nucleotides outside the gene matches: 9. From germline, CDR1 is SGHNT and CDR2 YYREEE (reference sequence). This chain's CDR3 is CASSPGGSGTNEQFF. In DNA, the CDR3 is TGTGCCAGCAGCCCGGGAGGTAGCGGGACCAATGAGCAGTTCTTC.

This clone was seen a few times. The rearrangement joins TRBV2 to TRBJ1-1; 7 nucleotides line up with TRBD1. The CDR3 runs 12 residues. In germline, CDR1 is SNHLY, CDR2 FYNNEI. The V gene end was trimmed by 6 bases and the J gene end by 6 bases; junction bases not matched to a gene: 4. The CDR3 is CASSYRGSEAFF. In nucleotides, the CDR3 is TGTGCCAGCAGCTACAGGGGTTCTGAAGCTTTCTTT.

The chain carries TRBV11-3 and TRBJ2-7; D is perhaps TRBD2 (5 bases). In germline, CDR1 is SGHNT, CDR2 YENEEA. The CDR3 extends over 12 amino acids. V was shortened by 6 bases and J by 7 bases, with 13 bases between the two germline ends. CDR3 loop: CASSSTLGEQYF. CDR3 nucleotides: TGTGCCAGCAGTTCGACACTAGGGGAGCAGTACTTC.

The chain recombines TRBV19 with TRBJ1-2; D call uncertain. The CDR3 has 13 amino acids. Germline CDR1 and CDR2: LNHDA and SQIVND (reference sequence). With 1 base removed from V and 6 bases from J, the gap between germline ends came to 9 bases. The chain's CDR3 is CASSIAPGDGYTF. Here the CDR3 DNA reads TGTGCCAGTAGTATAGCCCCCGGAGATGGCTACACCTTC.

The J gene is TRBJ2-2, the V gene TRBV5-1, with 8 positions matching TRBD1. Trimming cost V 4 bases and J 2 bases; bases outside gene matches: 4. From germline, CDR1 is SGHRS and CDR2 YFSETQ. This CDR3 comprises 15 residues. In DNA, the CDR3 is TGCGCCAGCAGCACCGGACAGGGTAACACCGGGGAGCTGTTTTTT. This codes for CASSTGQGNTGELFF. The variable domain in full, with the rest retrieved from reference TRBV5-1 and TRBJ2-2, is KAGVTQTPRYLIKTRGQQVTLSCSPISGHRSVSWYQQTPGQGLQFLFEYFSETQRNKGNFPGRFSGRQFSNSRSEMNVSTLELGDSALYLCASSTGQGNTGELFFGEGSRLTVL.

The gene calls are TRBV5-1 and TRBJ2-7, with 10 bases aligning to TRBD2. Germline CDR1 and CDR2: SGHRS and YFSETQ. With 9 bases clipped from V and 4 bases from J, the junction kept 7 bases outside the gene matches. CDR3 length equals 13 residues. The chain's CDR3 is CATSSGGNYEQYF. DNA for the CDR3: TGCGCCACCTCTAGCGGGGGCAATTACGAGCAGTACTTC.

This clone has just a few counts. The chain couples TRBV15 to TRBJ1-2, with D unclear. The CDR3 runs 14 residues. Trimming removed 6 bases from V and 4 bases from J, with 15 bases in between. Germline loops: CDR1 LNHNV, CDR2 YYDKDF (reference sequence). For the CDR3, the DNA is TGTGCCACCAGTCCGAGAGGATCTGGCTATGGCTACACCTTC. Translating it yields CATSPRGSGYGYTF.

With regard to this clone: The junction differs from germline at one of its ends, possibly a read error. The chain joins TRBV7-2 to TRBJ1-2; a possible D gene is TRBD1 (5 bases). The CDR3 extends over 15 amino acids. CDR1 SGHTA and CDR2 FQGNSA come from the germline V gene. In DNA, the CDR3 is TGTGCCAGCAGCTTCTCGACAGTTTTGGTCTATGGCTACCCCTTC. This encodes CASSFSTVLVYGYPF.

The CDR3 DNA is TGTGCCAGCTCACGGGACAGGGACTCTGGAAACACCATATATTTT. Protein sequence: CASSRDRDSGNTIYF. The chain has TRBV18 and TRBJ1-3, with TRBD1 identical over 9 bases. The CDR3 consists of 15 residues. Germline lookup yields CDR1 KGHSH and CDR2 LQKENI. Germline trimming cut 4 bases from V and 0 bases from J; bases unmatched to any gene: 1.

Points on this clone: The junction differs from germline at one of its ends, possibly a read error. The V gene is TRBV4-2, the J gene TRBJ1-6; possible D gene TRBD1, 6 bases. The CDR3 runs 16 residues. Per the germline V gene, CDR1 is LGHNA and CDR2 is YNFKEQ. CDR3 sequence: CASRVRDTGYNSPFHF. The DNA of the CDR3 is TGTGCCAGCAGGGTCCGGGACACAGGATATAATTCACCCTTCCACTTT.

This clone appeared a few times. This chain uses TRBV6-1 with TRBJ2-1; 11 bases line up with TRBD1. The V gene's germline CDR1 is MNHNS and CDR2 SASEGT. The CDR3 totals 15 residues. The trim removed 4 bases at V and 4 bases at J, leaving 3 bases unmatched. Here the CDR3 reads CASSVGQGAYNEQFF. The CDR3, as DNA: TGTGCCAGCAGTGTTGGACAGGGGGCTTACAATGAGCAGTTCTTC.

The chain is built from TRBV5-1 and TRBJ2-1; TRBD1 matches 7 bases. The CDR3 is 16 amino acids. CDR1 SGHRS and CDR2 YFSETQ come from the germline V gene. V lost 0 bases and J lost 5; bases outside the gene matches: 8. CDR3 bases: TGCGCCAGCAGCTTGGGCCGGTTGGGGACAGACAATGAGCAGTTCTTC. Its translation is CASSLGRLGTDNEQFF.

The CDR3 region has the DNA TGTGCCAGCAGCAAAGGAGGTCTCGGACAGTCTTTCATGAACACTGAAGCTTTCTTT. Protein sequence: CASSKGGLGQSFMNTEAFF. The V call is TRBV21-1, the J call TRBJ1-1; the table's D call, TRBD1, has no DNA check behind it. TRBV21-1 is termed a pseudogene. The CDR3 covers 19 residues.

In its sample, this clone was seen a few times. This sequence joins TRBV2 and TRBJ1-6; D is possibly TRBD1 (6 bases). This CDR3 has 14 amino acids. Germline V lookup: CDR1 SNHLY, CDR2 FYNNEI. Trimming stripped 5 bases from V and 10 bases from J, with 15 bases between. CDR3 sequence reads: CASSRTGYGSPLHF. As DNA, the CDR3 is TGTGCCAGCAGTCGCACAGGGTATGGGTCACCCCTCCACTTT.

This clone turned up a few times. V usage is TRBV15 and J usage is TRBJ2-3, with D unclear. From germline, CDR1 is LNHNV and CDR2 YYDKDF (reference sequence). V was trimmed by 5 bases and J by 2 bases, leaving 11 bases between them. This CDR3 region has 14 residues. CDR3: CATSGPGSTDTQYF. CDR3 nucleotides: TGTGCCACCAGCGGTCCCGGGTCCACAGATACGCAGTATTTT.

J is TRBJ1-2 and V is TRBV18; D uncertain. The ends were cut back, 3 bases at V and 6 bases at J, with 8 bases in the middle. The CDR3 consists of 12 residues. The germline gives CDR1 KGHSH, CDR2 LQKENI. For the CDR3, the DNA is TGTGCCAGCTCACCCTTTGAGGATGGCTACACCTTC. This codes for CASSPFEDGYTF.

The gene calls are TRBV29-1 and TRBJ2-2; 8 bases fit TRBD2. The CDR3 length is 12 residues. V dropped 7 bases and J dropped 5; count of bases not matched to a gene: 3. Germline CDR1 is SQVTM and CDR2 is ANQGSEA. The CDR3 DNA reads TGCAGCGCCCAGCGGGGGACCGGGGAGCTGTTTTTT. It encodes CSAQRGTGELFF.

In the case of this clone: The junction and the germline gene differ at one end; a read error may be behind it. This sample also contains other DNA sequences that code for the same CDR3. The CDR3 sequence: CASSLGQGGIGNQPQHF. The CDR3 coding sequence is TGTGCCAGCAGCTTGGGACAGGGAGGGATAGGCAACCAGCCCCAGCATTTT. V gene TRBV7-9 combines with J gene TRBJ1-5, with 9 bases that match TRBD1. This CDR3 is 17 amino acids long. From germline, CDR1 is SEHNR and CDR2 FQNEAQ (reference sequence).

V and J are TRBV7-2 and TRBJ2-5; maybe TRBD1 (7 bases). The CDR3 contains 16 residues. Germline-derived CDR1 and CDR2 are SGHTA and FQGNSA. V gave up 10 bases and J gave up 3 bases, with 24 bases separating them. The chain's CDR3 is CANPKGPRGAEETQYF. CDR3 coding DNA: TGTGCCAACCCTAAGGGCCCCAGGGGGGCCGAAGAGACCCAGTACTTC.

The chain has TRBV28 and TRBJ2-2, with a possible D match to TRBD2 (6 bases). The CDR3 covers 17 residues. V lost 6 bases, J lost 4 bases, and 21 bases lay in between. CDR1 and CDR2 (germline): MDHEN, SYDVKM. The chain's CDR3 is CASRPRWRVRATGELFF. As DNA, the CDR3 is TGTGCCAGCAGGCCGCGGTGGAGGGTTCGTGCCACCGGGGAGCTGTTTTTT.